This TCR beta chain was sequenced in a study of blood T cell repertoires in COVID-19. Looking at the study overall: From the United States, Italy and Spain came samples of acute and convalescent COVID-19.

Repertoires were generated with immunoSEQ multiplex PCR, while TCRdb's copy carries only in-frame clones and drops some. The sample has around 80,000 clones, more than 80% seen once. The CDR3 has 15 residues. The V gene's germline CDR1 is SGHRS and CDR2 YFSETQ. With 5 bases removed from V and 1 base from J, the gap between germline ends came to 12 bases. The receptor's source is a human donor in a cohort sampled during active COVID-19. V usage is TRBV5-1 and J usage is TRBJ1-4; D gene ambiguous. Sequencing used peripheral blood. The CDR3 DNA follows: TGCGCCAGCAGACCCGACGGACTAACTAATGAAAAACTGTTTTTT. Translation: CASRPDGLTNEKLFF.